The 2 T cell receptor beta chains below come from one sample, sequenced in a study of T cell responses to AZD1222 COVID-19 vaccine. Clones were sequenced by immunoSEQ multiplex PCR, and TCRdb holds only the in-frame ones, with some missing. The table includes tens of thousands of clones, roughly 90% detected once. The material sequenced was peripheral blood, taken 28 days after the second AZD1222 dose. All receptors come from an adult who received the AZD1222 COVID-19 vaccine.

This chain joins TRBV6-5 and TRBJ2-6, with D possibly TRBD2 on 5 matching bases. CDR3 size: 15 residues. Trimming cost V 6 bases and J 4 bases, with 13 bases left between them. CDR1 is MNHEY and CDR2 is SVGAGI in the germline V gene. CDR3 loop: CASRPPGWGANVLTF. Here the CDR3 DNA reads TGTGCCAGCAGGCCCCCGGGGTGGGGGGCCAACGTCCTGACTTTC.

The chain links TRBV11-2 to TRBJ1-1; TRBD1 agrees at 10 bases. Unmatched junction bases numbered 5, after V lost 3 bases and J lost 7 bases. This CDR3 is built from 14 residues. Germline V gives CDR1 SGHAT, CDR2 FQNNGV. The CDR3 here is CASSLDRGLVEAFF. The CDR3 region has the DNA TGTGCCAGCAGCTTGGACAGGGGGTTAGTTGAAGCTTTCTTT.